The 27 T cell receptor beta chains below were found in one sample sequenced in a study of cytomegalovirus exposure and HLA in healthy donors. The PCR used 60 Vbeta and 13 Jbeta primers. The table came from immunoSEQ multiplex PCR; TCRdb's copy has only in-frame clones and leaves some out. The data contain about 110,000 clones, about 74% of them singletons. Sequenced sample: PBMCs. These receptors were collected from a man under 40 in good health and CMV-seropositive.

The V call is TRBV19, the J call TRBJ1-1; tentatively, D is TRBD1 (5 bases). Trimming cost V 10 bases and J 0 bases, with 15 bases left between them. The CDR3 runs to 14 residues. In germline, CDR1 is LNHDA, CDR2 SQIVND (reference sequence). The CDR3 DNA follows: TGTGCCACCGGTCGGGGGTACATGAACACTGAAGCTTTCTTT. Translated, it gives CATGRGYMNTEAFF.

V gene TRBV7-9 combines with J gene TRBJ2-7, with TRBD1 as a possible D gene (6 bases). The CDR3 length is 14 residues. In germline, CDR1 is SEHNR, CDR2 FQNEAQ (reference sequence). V was clipped by 5 bases and J by 1 base, with 12 bases between them. This chain's CDR3 is CASSPSGVSYEQYF. CDR3 DNA: TGTGCCAGCAGCCCCTCAGGGGTTTCCTACGAGCAGTACTTC.

The chain joins TRBV5-4 to TRBJ2-5, with TRBD1 matching over 7 bases. The ends lost 2 bases at V and 5 bases at J; junction bases unmatched: 6. This CDR3 is built from 14 residues. Germline V gene data show CDR1 as SGHNT and CDR2 as YYREEE (reference sequence). The CDR3 loop is CASSFIGGRETQYF. CDR3 bases: TGTGCCAGCAGCTTCATAGGGGGCCGGGAGACCCAGTACTTC.

The chain joins TRBV18 to TRBJ1-1; D call uncertain. This CDR3 is 11 amino acids long. The V end was cut by 3 bases, the J end by 8 bases, with 7 bases between. Germline CDR1 KGHSH, CDR2 LQKENI. CDR3 residues: CASSPQAEAFF. As DNA, the CDR3 is TGTGCCAGCTCACCCCAAGCCGAAGCTTTCTTT. The full variable domain, completed using reference TRBV18 and TRBJ1-1, is NAGVMQNPRHLVRRRGQEARLRCSPMKGHSHVYWYRQLPEEGLKFMVYLQKENIIDESGMPKERFSAEFPKEGPSILRIQQVVRGDSAAYFCASSPQAEAFFGQGTRLTVV.

To note about this clone: Additional DNA sequences in this sample encode the identical CDR3. The chain employs TRBV5-4 and TRBJ1-2, with TRBD1 identical over 8 bases. V dropped 0 bases and J dropped 5; count of bases not matched to a gene: 3. Germline V lookup: CDR1 SGHNT, CDR2 YYREEE (reference sequence). This CDR3 spans 14 amino acids. CDR3 region: CASSLAGTGYGYTF. The CDR3, as DNA: TGTGCCAGCAGCTTGGCCGGGACAGGATATGGCTACACCTTC.

The chain uses TRBV2 and TRBJ2-7; 10 nucleotides align to TRBD2. This CDR3 has 15 residues. Germline loops: CDR1 SNHLY, CDR2 FYNNEI. Trimming cost V 6 bases and J 2 bases; bases outside gene matches: 7. The CDR3 nucleotides read TGTGCCAGCAGAGCCCTAGCGGGGGACCCCTACGAGCAGTACTTC. Encoded protein: CASRALAGDPYEQYF.

The chain links TRBV19 to TRBJ2-5; 8 positions match TRBD2. The germline V gene has CDR1 LNHDA and CDR2 SQIVND (reference sequence). The length of the CDR3 is 15 residues. Germline trimming cut 5 bases from V and 4 bases from J; bases unmatched to any gene: 9. The CDR3: CASSPGLAGRETQYF. Written as DNA, the CDR3 is TGTGCCAGTAGTCCCGGGCTAGCGGGTAGAGAGACCCAGTACTTC.

The chain links TRBV5-1 to TRBJ1-3; TRBD1 matches at 7 bases. The CDR3 runs 14 residues. The V and J ends lost 2 bases and 2 bases, in that order; junction bases with no gene match: 1. In germline, CDR1 is SGHRS, CDR2 YFSETQ. In DNA, the CDR3 is TGCGCCAGCAGCTTAGGGGGCACTGGAAACACCATATATTTT. Translated, it gives CASSLGGTGNTIYF.

The chain recombines TRBV5-1 with TRBJ1-2, with unresolved D. V was pared by 1 base and J by 6 bases, with 13 bases between. This CDR3 region has 14 residues. The V gene's germline CDR1 is SGHRS and CDR2 YFSETQ. The CDR3 DNA is TGCGCCAGCAGCTTGAGCCAGGCCTTGGATGGCTACACCTTC. This codes for CASSLSQALDGYTF.

This chain connects TRBV7-8 to TRBJ1-2; tentative D call: TRBD1 (6 bases). Per germline, CDR1 SGHVS and CDR2 FQNEAQ. V lost 5 bases, J lost 5 bases, and 15 bases lay in between. The CDR3 loop spans 14 amino acids. The CDR3 DNA sequence: TGTGCCAGCAGCCCTGGGACACTCGATTATGGCTACACCTTC. The encoded protein is CASSPGTLDYGYTF.

As for this clone: Its ends do not fully match the called genes, so a read error is possible. The genes are TRBV7-9 and TRBJ1-2; D might be TRBD1 (6 bases). The germline CDR1 and CDR2 sequences are SEHNR and FQNEAQ (reference sequence). The CDR3 is 15 residues long. Here the CDR3 reads CASSLLRGFDYGYPF. The CDR3 region has the DNA TGTGCCAGCAGCTTACTGAGGGGGTTTGACTATGGCTACCCCTTC.

This clone was seen only a few times. J is TRBJ2-2 and V is TRBV6-1; 8 bases align to TRBD1. CDR3 length: 14 amino acids. Germline assignment: CDR1 MNHNS and CDR2 SASEGT. The J segment lost 3 bases and the V segment lost 4 bases, leaving 1 base of the junction unmatched. The CDR3 loop reads CASSGGQDTGELFF. The CDR3 DNA follows: TGTGCCAGCAGTGGGGGACAGGACACCGGGGAGCTGTTTTTT.

The chain links TRBV7-2 to TRBJ1-1; 7 nucleotides match TRBD1. The trim removed 1 base at V and 6 bases at J, leaving 5 bases unmatched. Germline lookup yields CDR1 SGHTA and CDR2 FQGNSA. The CDR3 extends over 14 amino acids. CDR3 bases: TGTGCCAGCAGCTTAGAAGGGACAGTCTCTGAAGCTTTCTTT. Protein: CASSLEGTVSEAFF.

The chain carries TRBV2 and TRBJ1-6, with 7 bases identical to TRBD1. This CDR3 is 15 amino acids long. With V trimmed by 6 bases and J by 4 bases, 6 bases remained unmatched. Per the germline V gene, CDR1 is SNHLY and CDR2 is FYNNEI. CDR3 coding DNA: TGTGCCAGCAGGGCAGGGGGTCCGTATAATTCACCCCTCCACTTT. Residues: CASRAGGPYNSPLHF.

The gene calls are TRBV19 and TRBJ1-6; D may be TRBD1 (5 bases). Germline V gene data show CDR1 as LNHDA and CDR2 as SQIVND (reference sequence). V was clipped by 1 base and J by 12 bases, with 10 bases between them. The CDR3 contains 13 residues. CDR3 region: CASSIARGEPLHF. CDR3 in DNA: TGTGCCAGTAGTATAGCCCGGGGGGAACCCCTCCACTTT.

CDR3 DNA: TGTGCCAGCAGTGAAGCGCTTAGGAACACTGAAGCTTTCTTT. This sequence encodes CASSEALRNTEAFF. This chain joins TRBV2 and TRBJ1-1; no definite D call. Germline CDR1 is SNHLY and CDR2 is FYNNEI. V lost 0 bases to trimming and J lost 1 base, with 6 bases between them. CDR3 length: 14 amino acids.

J is TRBJ2-3 and V is TRBV29-1; D is possibly TRBD1 (6 bases). Between the trimmed V and J ends, which lost 2 bases and 0 bases, there was a span of 12 bases. The germline V gene has CDR1 SQVTM and CDR2 ANQGSEA. The CDR3 has 15 amino acids. This CDR3 is CSVETGRSSTDTQYF. The CDR3, as DNA: TGCAGCGTTGAAACAGGGAGATCTAGCACAGATACGCAGTATTTT.

This chain links TRBV5-1 with TRBJ2-5, with 7 positions matching TRBD1. The ends lost 7 bases at V and 4 bases at J; junction bases unmatched: 13. This CDR3 spans 15 amino acids. Germline lookup yields CDR1 SGHRS and CDR2 YFSETQ. The DNA of the CDR3 is TGCGCCAGCCGCAGGACAGGCCTAGGGGGAGAGACCCAGTACTTC. It is translated as CASRRTGLGGETQYF.

This clone was recorded only once. This chain joins TRBV7-8 and TRBJ1-1; the match to TRBD1 covers 7 bases. There are 17 residues in the CDR3. Losses at the gene ends were 4 bases for V and 3 bases for J; bases not matched to a gene: 14. From germline, CDR1 is SGHVS and CDR2 FQNEAQ. The CDR3 nucleotides read TGTGCCAGCAGCTATACTCCCAGGGGGGCGCTGGACACTGAAGCTTTCTTT. Translation: CASSYTPRGALDTEAFF.

The CDR3 is CATSLWRLAEYFQETQYF. In nucleotides, the CDR3 is TGTGCCACCAGCCTATGGCGACTAGCAGAATATTTCCAAGAGACCCAGTACTTC. V is TRBV15 and J is TRBJ2-5; 7 bases are a match to TRBD2. CDR3 length: 18 residues. The V segment lost 5 bases and the J segment 1 base; nucleotides outside the gene matches: 16. Germline V CDR1 and CDR2: LNHNV, YYDKDF (reference sequence).

The chain has TRBV18 and TRBJ1-1, with D possibly matching TRBD1 (5 bases). Germline V gene lookup returns CDR1 KGHSH and CDR2 LQKENI. The germline V and J ends were trimmed by 2 bases and 11 bases, with 12 bases remaining between them. This CDR3 region has 12 residues. In DNA form, the CDR3 reads TGTGCCAGCTCACCAGCGGCAGGGAAGGCTTTCTTT. Translation gives CASSPAAGKAFF. Together with reference TRBV18 and TRBJ1-1, the CDR3 gives the full variable domain: NAGVMQNPRHLVRRRGQEARLRCSPMKGHSHVYWYRQLPEEGLKFMVYLQKENIIDESGMPKERFSAEFPKEGPSILRIQQVVRGDSAAYFCASSPAAGKAFFGQGTRLTVV.

The chain recombines TRBV9 with TRBJ2-1, with 11 bases fitting TRBD2. The CDR3 runs to 15 residues. Germline CDR1 and CDR2: SGDLS and YYNGEE. With 6 bases clipped from V and 7 bases from J, the junction kept 9 bases outside the gene matches. The CDR3 DNA follows: TGTGCCAGCAACCCACTAGCGGGGGCCGTGAATGAGCAGTTCTTC. Amino acids: CASNPLAGAVNEQFF.

The rearrangement links TRBV25-1 to TRBJ1-1; D perhaps matches TRBD1 (6 bases). V lost 8 bases, J lost 0 bases, and 16 bases lay in between. There are 15 residues in the CDR3. Germline CDR1 is MGHDK and CDR2 is SYGVNS. Written as DNA, the CDR3 is TGTGCCAGCGCAGACGGACAGTTAATGAACACTGAAGCTTTCTTT. Translated: CASADGQLMNTEAFF.

This sequence joins TRBV5-1 and TRBJ2-7; 7 bases are shared with TRBD2. The CDR3 is made up of 15 amino acids. J lost 2 bases, V lost 4 bases, and 9 bases had no gene match. Germline V lookup: CDR1 SGHRS, CDR2 YFSETQ. The CDR3 reads CASSAGLTDAYEQYF. In DNA form, the CDR3 reads TGCGCCAGCAGCGCGGGACTAACCGACGCCTACGAGCAGTACTTC.

The chain is built from TRBV7-9 and TRBJ1-4, with TRBD1 identical over 10 bases. The CDR3 is 14 residues long. Trimming removed 6 bases from V and 2 bases from J; junction bases left unmatched: 0. Germline CDR1 and CDR2: SEHNR and FQNEAQ (reference sequence). The DNA for the CDR3 is TGTGCCAGCAGGGGACAGGGGACTAATGAAAAACTGTTTTTT. Its translation: CASRGQGTNEKLFF.

This rearrangement joins TRBV7-9 to TRBJ2-1, with D perhaps TRBD1 (6 bases). Germline V gene sequence: CDR1 SEHNR, CDR2 FQNEAQ (reference sequence). The V end lost 4 bases, the J end lost 0 bases, and 10 bases lay between the germline ends. This CDR3 spans 15 amino acids. The CDR3 sequence: CASSSRQASYNEQFF. The CDR3 DNA follows: TGTGCCAGCAGCTCCAGACAGGCCTCCTACAATGAGCAGTTCTTC.

This clone was counted once. The chain combines TRBV5-4 with TRBJ2-3, with TRBD2 matching over 7 bases. Germline assignment: CDR1 SGHNT and CDR2 YYREEE (reference sequence). This CDR3 comprises 13 residues. V trimming: 4 bases; J trimming: 1 base; junction bases outside the gene matches: 0. The DNA of the CDR3 is TGTGCCAGCAGCGGGAGGGGCACAGATACGCAGTATTTT. Translating it yields CASSGRGTDTQYF. The entire variable domain, with the rest obtained from reference TRBV5-4 and TRBJ2-3, is as follows: ETGVTQSPTHLIKTRGQQVTLRCSSQSGHNTVSWYQQALGQGPQFIFQYYREEENGRGNFPPRFSGLQFPNYSSELNVNALELDDSALYLCASSGRGTDTQYFGPGTRLTVL.